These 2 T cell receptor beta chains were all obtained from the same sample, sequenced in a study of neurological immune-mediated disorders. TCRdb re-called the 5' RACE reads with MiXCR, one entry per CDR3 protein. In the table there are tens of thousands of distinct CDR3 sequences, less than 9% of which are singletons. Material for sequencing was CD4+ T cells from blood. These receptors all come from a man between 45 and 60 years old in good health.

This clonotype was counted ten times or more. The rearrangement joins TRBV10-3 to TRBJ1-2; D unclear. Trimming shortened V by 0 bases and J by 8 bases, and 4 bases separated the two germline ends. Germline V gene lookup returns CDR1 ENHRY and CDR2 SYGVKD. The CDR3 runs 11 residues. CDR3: CAISESWGYTF. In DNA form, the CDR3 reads TGTGCCATCAGTGAGTCCTGGGGCTACACCTTC.

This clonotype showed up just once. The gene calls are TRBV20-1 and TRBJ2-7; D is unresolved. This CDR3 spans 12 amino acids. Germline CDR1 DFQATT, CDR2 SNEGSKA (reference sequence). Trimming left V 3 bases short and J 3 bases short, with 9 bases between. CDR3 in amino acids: CSARPSNYEQYF. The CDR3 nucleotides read TGCAGTGCTAGGCCCAGCAACTACGAGCAGTACTTC.